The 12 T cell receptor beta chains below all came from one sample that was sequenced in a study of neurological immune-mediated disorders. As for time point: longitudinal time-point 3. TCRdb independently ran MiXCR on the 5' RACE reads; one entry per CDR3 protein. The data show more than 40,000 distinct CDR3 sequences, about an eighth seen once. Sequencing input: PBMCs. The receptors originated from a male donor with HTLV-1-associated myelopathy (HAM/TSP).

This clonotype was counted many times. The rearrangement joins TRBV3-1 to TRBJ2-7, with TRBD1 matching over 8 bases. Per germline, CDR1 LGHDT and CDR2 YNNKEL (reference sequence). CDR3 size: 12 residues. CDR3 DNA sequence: TGTGCCAGCAACCTTAAAACCGGACAGGGCAAGGTC. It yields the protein CASNLKTGQGKV.

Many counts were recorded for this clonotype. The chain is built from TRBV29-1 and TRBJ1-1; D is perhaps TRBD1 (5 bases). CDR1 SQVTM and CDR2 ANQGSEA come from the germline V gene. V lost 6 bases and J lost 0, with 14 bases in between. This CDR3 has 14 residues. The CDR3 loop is CSVAPTEMNTEAFF. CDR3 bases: TGCAGCGTGGCCCCGACAGAAATGAACACTGAAGCTTTCTTT.

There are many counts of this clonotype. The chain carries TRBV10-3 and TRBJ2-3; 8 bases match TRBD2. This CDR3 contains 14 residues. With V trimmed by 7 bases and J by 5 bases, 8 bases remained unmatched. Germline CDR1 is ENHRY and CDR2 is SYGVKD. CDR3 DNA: TGTGCCATCAATTCCGGACTAGCCAGAGATACGCAGTATTTT. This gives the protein CAINSGLARDTQYF.

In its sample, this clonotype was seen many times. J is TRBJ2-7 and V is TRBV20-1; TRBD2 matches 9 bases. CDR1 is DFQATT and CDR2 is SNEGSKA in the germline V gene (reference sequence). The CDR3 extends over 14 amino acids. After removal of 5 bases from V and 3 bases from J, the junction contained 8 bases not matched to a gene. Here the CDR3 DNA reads TGCAGTGCTCGAGGGCGGGGGGGGTACTACGAGCAGTACTTC. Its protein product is CSARGRGGYYEQYF.

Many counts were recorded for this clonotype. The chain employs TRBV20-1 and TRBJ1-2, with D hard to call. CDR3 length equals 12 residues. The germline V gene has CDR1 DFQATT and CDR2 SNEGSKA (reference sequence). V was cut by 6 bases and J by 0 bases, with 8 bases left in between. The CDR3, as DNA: TGCAGTGCCAGGACTTCTAACTATGGCTACACCTTC. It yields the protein CSARTSNYGYTF.

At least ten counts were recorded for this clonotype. CDR3 sequence reads: CASSYSGRTGGSRLFF. The CDR3 DNA sequence: TGTGCCAGCAGTTACTCGGGCCGGACAGGGGGCAGTCGACTGTTTTTT. V and J are TRBV6-2 or TRBV6-3 and TRBJ1-4; 11 nucleotides match TRBD1. V shed 0 bases, J shed 13 bases, and the junction held 10 bases outside the gene matches. The CDR3 is made up of 16 amino acids. From germline, CDR1 is MNHEY and CDR2 SVGEGT.

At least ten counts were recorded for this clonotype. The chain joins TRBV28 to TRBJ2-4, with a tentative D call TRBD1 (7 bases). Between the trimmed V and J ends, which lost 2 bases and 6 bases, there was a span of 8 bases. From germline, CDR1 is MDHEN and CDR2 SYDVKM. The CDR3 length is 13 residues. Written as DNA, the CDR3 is TGTGCCAGCAGTTTACAGGGGGGAAACATTCAGTACTTC. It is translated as CASSLQGGNIQYF.

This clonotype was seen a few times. CDR3 in amino acids: CASSGNIGSEQYF. The CDR3 DNA sequence: TGTGCCAGCAGTGGAAACATCGGTTCCGAGCAGTACTTC. This chain uses TRBV2 with TRBJ2-7; D gene unclear. In germline, CDR1 is SNHLY, CDR2 FYNNEI. The ends were cut back, 4 bases at V and 6 bases at J, with 13 bases in the middle. There are 13 residues in the CDR3.

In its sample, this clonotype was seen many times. Here the CDR3 reads CASSGQVGTEAFF. The CDR3 DNA reads as TGTGCCAGCAGCGGGCAGGTTGGCACTGAAGCTTTCTTT. The gene calls are TRBV7-9 and TRBJ1-1; D gene unclear. V lost 5 bases and J 4 bases, leaving 11 bases between the germline ends. The germline CDR1 and CDR2 sequences are SEHNR and FQNEAQ (reference sequence). This CDR3 is 13 amino acids long.

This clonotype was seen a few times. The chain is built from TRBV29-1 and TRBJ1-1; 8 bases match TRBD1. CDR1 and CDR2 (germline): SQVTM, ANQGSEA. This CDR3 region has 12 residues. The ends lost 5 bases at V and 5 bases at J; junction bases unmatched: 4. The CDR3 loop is CSVRTGWTEAFF. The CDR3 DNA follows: TGCAGCGTTCGGACAGGGTGGACTGAAGCTTTCTTT.

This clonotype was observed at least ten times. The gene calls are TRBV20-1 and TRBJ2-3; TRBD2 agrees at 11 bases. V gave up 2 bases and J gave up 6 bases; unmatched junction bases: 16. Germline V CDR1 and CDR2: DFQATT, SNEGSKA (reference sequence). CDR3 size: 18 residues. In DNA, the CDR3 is TGCAGTGCTAGACCGGGTCCTGGGACTAGCGGTCTAAGGGATACGCAGTATTTT. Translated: CSARPGPGTSGLRDTQYF.

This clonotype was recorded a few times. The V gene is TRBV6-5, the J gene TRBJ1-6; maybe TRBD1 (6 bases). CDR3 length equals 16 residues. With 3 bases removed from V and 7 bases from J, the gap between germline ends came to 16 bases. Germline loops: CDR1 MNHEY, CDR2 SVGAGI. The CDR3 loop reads CASSYGSTGRNSPLHF. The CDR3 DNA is TGTGCCAGCAGTTATGGGTCTACAGGGAGAAATTCACCCCTCCACTTT.